The following is a T cell receptor beta chain sequence with its context. Recovery meant two consecutive negative NP/OP PCR tests, professional clearance, or resolved symptoms. In the original processing: Estimation of nucleated cell counts was performed using reference gene primer amplification. TCRdb keeps only in-frame clones here, not all; method: immunoSEQ multiplex PCR. That table furnishes V, J and clone size, whereas the DNA furnished D and trimming. The sample includes fewer than 400,000 clones, approximately 88% seen only once; the top ten take less than 5.5%. The V and J ends lost 3 bases and 6 bases, in that order; junction bases with no gene match: 10. The CDR3 is 17 residues long. Germline-derived CDR1 and CDR2 are MNHEY and SMNVEV (reference sequence). The data stem from a study of blood T cell repertoires in COVID-19. Background on the study: COVID-19 samples collected from the United States, Italy and Spain covered acute and convalescent phases. The cDNA or gDNA used as material had been derived from T cells, B-cell-depleted T cells, or PBMCs.

The chain couples TRBV27 to TRBJ1-4; 10 nucleotides align to TRBD1. Sequences were obtained from PBMCs or T cells enriched from blood (not recorded which). The sequence was obtained from a man in his thirties or forties who had recovered from COVID-19. This chain's CDR3 is CASSFLMPGTGDEKLFF. CDR3 bases: TGTGCCAGCAGTTTTCTTATGCCGGGGACAGGGGATGAAAAACTGTTTTTT.